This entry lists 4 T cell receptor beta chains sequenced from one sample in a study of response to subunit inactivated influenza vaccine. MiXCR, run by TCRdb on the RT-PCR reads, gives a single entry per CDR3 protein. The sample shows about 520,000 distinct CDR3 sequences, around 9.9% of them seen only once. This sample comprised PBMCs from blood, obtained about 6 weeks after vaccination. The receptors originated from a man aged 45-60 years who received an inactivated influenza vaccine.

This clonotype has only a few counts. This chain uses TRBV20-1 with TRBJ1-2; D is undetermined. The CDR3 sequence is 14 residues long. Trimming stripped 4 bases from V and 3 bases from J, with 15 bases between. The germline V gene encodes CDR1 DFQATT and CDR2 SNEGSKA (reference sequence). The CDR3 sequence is CSAKSRSLDYGYTF. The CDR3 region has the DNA TGCAGTGCTAAATCGCGGTCCCTAGACTATGGCTACACCTTC.

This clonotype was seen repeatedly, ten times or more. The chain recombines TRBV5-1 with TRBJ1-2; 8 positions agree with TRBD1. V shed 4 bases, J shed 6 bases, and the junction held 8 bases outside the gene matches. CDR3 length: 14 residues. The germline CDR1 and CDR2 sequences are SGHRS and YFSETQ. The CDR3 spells CASSRNGQGHGYTF. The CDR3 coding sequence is TGCGCCAGCAGCCGAAACGGACAGGGTCATGGCTACACCTTC.

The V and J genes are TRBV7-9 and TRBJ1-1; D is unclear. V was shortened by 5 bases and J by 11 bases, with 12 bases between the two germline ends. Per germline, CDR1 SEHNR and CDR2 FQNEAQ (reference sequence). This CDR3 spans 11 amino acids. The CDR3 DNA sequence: TGTGCCAGCAGCCTAATGAGTGAGGCTTTCTTT. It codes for CASSLMSEAFF.

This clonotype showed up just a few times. This CDR3 reads CASNSPPGGGSHNEQFF. CDR3 DNA sequence: TGTGCCAGCAATTCCCCCCCCGGCGGGGGGTCGCACAATGAGCAGTTCTTC. The V gene is TRBV6-5, the J gene TRBJ2-1, with 8 bases fitting TRBD2. Germline V gene sequence: CDR1 MNHEY, CDR2 SVGAGI. This CDR3 has 17 amino acids. J lost 5 bases, V lost 7 bases, and 16 bases had no gene match.